This TCR beta chain was found in a study of CD8 T cells in ankylosing spondylitis. Study-level points and caveats: What seemed typical of ankylosing spondylitis blood was a TCR beta motif built from roughly eight highly homologous variants. Peripheral blood held disease-linked clones only at relatively low frequency, and these were CD8+.

TCRdb redid the calling of the 5' RACE reads with MiXCR, one entry per CDR3 protein. This table holds about 440,000 distinct CDR3 sequences, about a sixth found once. In this sample, this clonotype turned up once. The antigen remains undetermined. Germline V gene data show CDR1 as MDHEN and CDR2 as SYDVKM. Trimming stripped 5 bases from V and 4 bases from J, with 20 bases between. CDR3 length: 16 residues. Sequenced material: blood, either unsorted or a sorted T cell fraction (not recorded which). This clonotype was obtained from a male donor with ankylosing spondylitis. This chain uses TRBV28 with TRBJ2-5; D is unresolved. CDR3 region: CASSPNRLGPGETQYF. The CDR3 DNA reads as TGTGCCAGCAGTCCGAATCGACTCGGGCCAGGAGAGACCCAGTACTTC. Based on the CDR3 plus reference TRBV28 and TRBJ2-5, the full variable domain is DVKVTQSSRYLVKRTGEKVFLECVQDMDHENMFWYRQDPGLGLRLIYFSYDVKMKEKGDIPEGYSVSREKKERFSLILESASTNQTSMYLCASSPNRLGPGETQYFGPGTRLLVL.